This T cell receptor (beta chain) was sequenced during a study of blood T cell repertoires in COVID-19. Background on the study: COVID-19 samples from acute and convalescent phases originated in the United States, Italy and Spain.

As processed by the authors: Amplification with reference gene primers provided the estimates of nucleated cell counts. Repertoires were generated with immunoSEQ multiplex PCR, while TCRdb's copy carries only in-frame clones and drops some. V and J calls and clone size follow that table, whereas D and trimming were derived from the DNA. The table has 290,000 or so clones, around nine tenths seen once. The ends lost 7 bases at V and 4 bases at J; junction bases unmatched: 14. From germline, CDR1 is SGHVS and CDR2 FNYEAQ. This CDR3 is 17 amino acids long. The rearrangement uses TRBV7-6 and TRBJ2-2; TRBD1 aligns across 8 bases. This receptor was taken from a man aged 65 to 79 with acute or convalescent COVID-19. The sequencing sample was made of peripheral blood. As DNA, the CDR3 is TGTGCCAGCACCCTGACGGGCAGGGGGCCGGGCACCGGGGAGCTGTTTTTT. Residues: CASTLTGRGPGTGELFF.